A selection of T cell receptor beta chains follows, all from one sample in a study of blood T cells in healthy people across ages. Each CDR3 protein gets one entry after TCRdb re-called the 5' RACE reads with MiXCR. The sample consists of under 800,000 distinct CDR3 sequences, around a fifth of them appearing once. Sequencing was carried out using blood. These receptors came from a man in his sixties or seventies in good health. Each CDR3 is given with its conserved first and last residue.

v_gene	j_gene	CDR3aa
TRBV5-1	TRBJ2-7	CASSFQGFSREQYF
TRBV6-5	TRBJ2-7	CASSSLSQSTHEQYF
TRBV20-1	.	CSARRPGLALGEQFF
TRBV24-1	TRBJ2-2	CATSDAGENTGELFF
TRBV7-8	TRBJ2-7	CASSTTSGADYEQHF
TRBV7-2	TRBJ2-7	CASSLWTSGSSYEQYF
TRBV7-8	TRBJ2-3	CASSSRRVAGSADTQYF
TRBV20-1	TRBJ2-5	CSARVTGTAQETQYF
TRBV7-6	TRBJ1-3	CASSLAQSGSGNTIYF
TRBV5-1	TRBJ2-6	CASSLEGTANVLTF
TRBV2	TRBJ2-5	CASKLFGQGVETQYF
TRBV6-1	TRBJ2-7	CASSEASGSFYEQYF
TRBV12-3/TRBV12-4	TRBJ1-2	CASSPGRYGYTF
TRBV4-3	TRBJ1-1	CASRLDFLMNTEAFF
TRBV3-1	TRBJ2-4	CASSQRPGGAKNIQYF
TRBV20-1	TRBJ2-2	CSASSGSVAGELFF
TRBV5-1	TRBJ2-7	CASSLASGSAYEQYF
TRBV4-3	TRBJ2-1	CASSQVGIYNEQFF
TRBV27	TRBJ2-5	CASSLGQAPGETQYF
TRBV19	TRBJ2-5	CASSIAVTSGFPWETQYF
TRBV18	TRBJ1-6	CASSPRPMAPGYNSPLHF
TRBV10-3	TRBJ2-3	CAISEGEEATQYF
TRBV5-4	TRBJ2-5	CASSLERQDKYF
TRBV9	TRBJ2-1	CASSGHGLARYNEQFF
TRBV12-3/TRBV12-4	TRBJ2-2	CASSFRTGKPGELFF
TRBV2	TRBJ2-3	CASSESSGRAGADTQYF
TRBV2	TRBJ2-3	CASREGREDTQYF